These 5 T cell receptor beta chains were all obtained from the same sample, sequenced in a study of early T cells in non-severe SARS-CoV-2 infection (dated by TCRdb to about 2021). Library preparation was by 5' RACE. The sample was run on a NextSeq 500. Using fastp trimming at Q25 and MiXCR clonotype assembly, TCRdb reanalyzed the public sequencing data and kept in-frame beta chains. Records with the same CDR3 protein are collapsed into one entry carrying the most frequent genes and DNA. In all, the sample holds about 56,000 distinct CDR3 sequences, and roughly 16% of those were seen once. About 4% of the sample lies in the top ten. Sequences were derived from whole blood, sampled at baseline. These receptors were obtained from an adult who was a healthcare worker with PCR-confirmed SARS-CoV-2 infection or an uninfected control (not recorded which).

V is TRBV28 and J is TRBJ2-7, with a weak D call TRBD2 (6 bases). This CDR3 is built from 14 residues. The germline CDR1 and CDR2 sequences are MDHEN and SYDVKM. V was trimmed by 8 bases and J by 3 bases, leaving 17 bases between them. The CDR3 DNA sequence: TGTGCCAGCGGTGTCGGGACTGGGGTCTACGAGCAGTACTTC. Protein product: CASGVGTGVYEQYF.

This chain connects TRBV29-1 to TRBJ2-3; TRBD2 matches 11 bases. V gave up 0 bases and J gave up 2 bases; unmatched junction bases: 4. Germline values: CDR1 SQVTM, CDR2 ANQGSEA. The CDR3 contains 16 residues. The CDR3 protein is CSVEDFSGRATDTQYF. CDR3 DNA: TGCAGCGTTGAAGACTTTAGCGGGAGGGCCACAGATACGCAGTATTTT.

The chain has TRBV6-5 and TRBJ2-6; a possible D gene is TRBD1 (6 bases). The CDR3 is 19 amino acids. In germline, CDR1 is MNHEY, CDR2 SVGAGI. The ends were cut back, 2 bases at V and 1 base at J, with 18 bases in the middle. The CDR3 reads CASSYTLQGMVSGANVLTF. The CDR3 DNA follows: TGTGCCAGCAGTTACACCCTACAGGGAATGGTATCTGGGGCCAACGTCCTGACTTTC.

This clonotype was counted at least ten times. The genes are TRBV6-6 and TRBJ2-3; D is ambiguous. CDR3 length equals 12 residues. The V end was cut by 6 bases, the J end by 3 bases, with 7 bases between. Germline loops: CDR1 MNHNY, CDR2 SVGAGI (reference sequence). The CDR3 nucleotides are TGTGCCAGCAGACTTACGACAGATACGCAGTATTTT. It specifies CASRLTTDTQYF.

The V gene is TRBV28, the J gene TRBJ2-1, with 8 positions matching TRBD1. V lost 3 bases to trimming and J lost 9 bases; unmatched junction nucleotides: 7. CDR1 is MDHEN, CDR2 SYDVKM, per germline. CDR3 length equals 14 residues. CDR3 region: CASSLTGANTEQFF. DNA of the CDR3: TGTGCCAGCAGTTTGACAGGGGCGAACACTGAGCAGTTCTTC.